The entry below describes one TCR beta chain. Its antigen is currently unknown. This record belongs to a study of human T cells and chemical hapten exposure. Turning to the study itself: 2% DPC applied to an approximately 2 cm by approximately 2 cm arm area sensitized donors. Regarding the study as a whole: Expanded TCR counts at PT1 went up together with patch test score, a positive correlation.

Looked up from germline, CDR1 is SGHRS and CDR2 is YFSETQ. The CDR3 runs 16 residues. Trimming removed 0 bases from V and 0 bases from J, with 13 bases in between. Via MiXCR, TCRdb re-called the RACE reads, giving one row per CDR3 protein. The sample has 85,000 to 100,000 distinct CDR3 sequences; 25% to 35% are singletons. Time point given: patch test 3, about 24 weeks after DPC sensitization. Regarding treatment: therapeutic diphenylcyclopropenone sensitization with weekly scalp DPC. The TCR was taken from a man aged 40-55 years with alopecia areata. Some clones in this sample may be carry-over from other donors' samples. The J gene is TRBJ2-7, the V gene TRBV5-1; weak D call: TRBD2 (5 bases). The source was whole blood, collected in connection with sensitization to the hapten diphenylcyclopropenone (DPC). The CDR3 spells CASSLAPDLPSYEQYF. The CDR3 DNA is TGCGCCAGCAGCTTGGCCCCGGACTTGCCCTCCTACGAGCAGTACTTC.